The 7 T cell receptor beta chains given below trace back to one sample, sequenced in a study of cytomegalovirus exposure and HLA in healthy donors (dated by TCRdb to 2016 to 2017). Libraries were built with the immunoSEQ multiplex PCR assay. TCRdb holds this immuneACCESS table with in-frame rearrangements only. Some clones are missing; in checked studies, unresolved V genes explain under half, and the rest has no known cause. For this sample there are over 200,000 clones; around four fifths appear just once. Roughly 6% of the sample lies in the top ten. The material sequenced was PBMCs. Receptors originate from a young woman in good health and CMV-seronegative.

The chain couples TRBV5-1 to TRBJ2-6, with D maybe TRBD1 (5 bases). The CDR3 runs 19 residues. Germline-derived CDR1 and CDR2 are SGHRS and YFSETQ. V was shortened by 0 bases and J by 0 bases, with 16 bases between the two germline ends. CDR3 protein: CASSLAIWGLDSGANVLTF. The DNA for the CDR3 is TGCGCCAGCAGCTTGGCCATATGGGGCTTGGACTCTGGGGCCAACGTCCTGACTTTC.

This clone was counted once. The V gene is TRBV10-2, the J gene TRBJ2-7; 10 bases align to TRBD2. Germline-derived CDR1 and CDR2 are WSHSY and SAAADI. V gave up 6 bases and J gave up 6 bases; unmatched junction bases: 8. The CDR3 extends over 14 amino acids. CDR3 DNA sequence: TGCGCCAGCAGGGGAGCGGGAGGGCCAGGCGAGCAGTACTTC. It encodes CASRGAGGPGEQYF.

This clone has only one observation. The genes are TRBV6-5 and TRBJ1-1; weak D call: TRBD1 (6 bases). Germline V gene lookup returns CDR1 MNHEY and CDR2 SVGAGI. V lost 10 bases and J 4 bases, leaving 16 bases between the germline ends. This CDR3 spans 13 amino acids. The CDR3 loop is CATLRGAGTEAFF. CDR3 DNA: TGTGCCACCCTCAGGGGCGCGGGCACTGAAGCTTTCTTT.

The DNA for the CDR3 is TGTGCCAGCGAAATTCAGGTGAACACTGAAGCTTTCTTT. As protein: CASEIQVNTEAFF. This sequence joins TRBV2 and TRBJ1-1; the D is unclear. This CDR3 region has 13 residues. Trimming removed 8 bases at V and 0 bases at J, with 10 bases between. Germline V gene data show CDR1 as SNHLY and CDR2 as FYNNEI.

The chain has TRBV6-5 and TRBJ2-2; a possible D gene is TRBD1 (6 bases). The germline CDR1 and CDR2 sequences are MNHEY and SVGAGI. This CDR3 has 14 residues. With 8 bases removed from V and 4 bases from J, the gap between germline ends came to 14 bases. As DNA, the CDR3 is TGTGCCAGCCTGAGGACAGCTCGCACCGGGGAGCTGTTTTTT. Encoded protein: CASLRTARTGELFF.

This chain joins TRBV9 and TRBJ1-1; D gene uncertain. This CDR3 contains 14 residues. The V end lost 2 bases, the J end lost 0 bases, and 8 bases lay between the germline ends. Germline V lookup: CDR1 SGDLS, CDR2 YYNGEE. CDR3 sequence: CASSVETMNTEAFF. The CDR3 nucleotides are TGTGCCAGCAGCGTCGAAACCATGAACACTGAAGCTTTCTTT.

The chain uses TRBV7-3 and TRBJ2-3; D is possibly TRBD1 or TRBD2 (5 bases each). Between the trimmed V and J ends, which lost 4 bases and 4 bases, there was a span of 15 bases. The CDR3 totals 15 residues. Per the germline V gene, CDR1 is SGHTA and CDR2 is FQGTGA. CDR3: CASSYGGRSADTQYF. The CDR3 region has the DNA TGTGCCAGCAGCTATGGGGGACGGAGTGCAGATACGCAGTATTTT.